The rows below give T cell receptor beta chains drawn from one sample of a study of CD8+ T cells in alopecia areata. Sequencing used immunoSEQ multiplex PCR; TCRdb keeps in-frame clones, though not all of them. The data contain 90,000 to 150,000 clones, 50% to 55% of them singletons. The sequenced sample was CD4+ T cells sorted from blood, obtained at week 4, from a patient treated with tofacitinib. The receptors come from a human donor with alopecia areata. The CDR3 runs from the conserved cysteine through the conserved F or W. Each record gives: CDR3 protein, CDR3 DNA, J gene, CDR3 length, clone size, V gene, D gene. D genes are given only for firm matches. Part of the rows lack a size; the others show once, few, many or a class for expanded clones.

CDR3: CASMNGWDTGELFF
DNA: TGTGCCAGTATGAACGGGTGGGACACCGGGGAGCTGTTTTTT
J: TRBJ2-2
length: 14
size: few
V: TRBV19
D: NA

CDR3: CASSPRTGEVLFF
DNA: TGTGCCAGCAGCCCGAGGACAGGGGAGGTACTGTTTTTT
J: TRBJ1-4
length: 13
size: few
V: TRBV7-9
D: TRBD1

CDR3: CASSLNLNQPQHF
DNA: TGTGCCAGCAGTCTTAACCTTAATCAGCCCCAGCATTTT
J: TRBJ1-5
length: 13
size: NA
V: TRBV6-5
D: NA

CDR3: CASSELSESTDTQYF
DNA: TGTGCCAGCAGTGAATTGTCGGAGAGCACAGATACGCAGTATTTT
J: TRBJ2-3
length: 15
size: NA
V: TRBV2
D: NA

CDR3: CAWIDGGAGNTEAFF
DNA: TGTGCCTGGATCGATGGGGGTGCGGGGAACACTGAAGCTTTCTTT
J: TRBJ1-1
length: 15
size: NA
V: TRBV30
D: NA

CDR3: CAWRQGSNQPQHF
DNA: TGTGCCTGGAGACAGGGGAGCAATCAGCCCCAGCATTTT
J: TRBJ1-5
length: 13
size: NA
V: TRBV30
D: TRBD1

CDR3: CASSTTGSSNQPQHF
DNA: TGTGCCAGTAGTACGACAGGTAGTAGCAATCAGCCCCAGCATTTT
J: TRBJ1-5
length: 15
size: few
V: TRBV19
D: NA

CDR3: CASSARDFEQFF
DNA: TGTGCCAGCAGCGCCCGGGACTTCGAGCAGTTCTTC
J: TRBJ2-1
length: 12
size: few
V: TRBV9
D: NA

CDR3: CASSQPSGTANYGYTF
DNA: TGCGCCAGCAGCCAACCCTCCGGGACAGCTAACTATGGCTACACCTTC
J: TRBJ1-2
length: 16
size: NA
V: TRBV4-1
D: TRBD1

CDR3: CASRQALAGGRGELFF
DNA: TGCGCCAGCAGACAAGCACTAGCGGGAGGGAGGGGGGAGCTGTTTTTT
J: TRBJ2-2
length: 16
size: NA
V: TRBV4-1
D: TRBD2

CDR3: CSVEPSRETQYF
DNA: TGCAGCGTTGAGCCGTCACGAGAGACCCAGTACTTC
J: TRBJ2-5
length: 12
size: NA
V: TRBV29-1
D: NA

CDR3: CAWSGLSAQYF
DNA: TGTGCCTGGAGTGGGTTGAGTGCCCAGTACTTC
J: TRBJ2-5
length: 11
size: NA
V: TRBV30
D: NA

CDR3: CSVGGLGRSYNEQFF
DNA: TGCAGCGTTGGAGGACTCGGTCGCTCCTACAATGAGCAGTTCTTC
J: TRBJ2-1
length: 15
size: NA
V: TRBV29-1
D: NA

CDR3: CAWTGTSVSEQYF
DNA: TGTGCCTGGACCGGGACTAGCGTATCCGAGCAGTACTTC
J: TRBJ2-7
length: 13
size: few
V: TRBV30
D: TRBD2

CDR3: CSVGNWDGYTF
DNA: TGCAGCGTTGGTAACTGGGATGGCTACACCTTC
J: TRBJ1-2
length: 11
size: few
V: TRBV29-1
D: NA

CDR3: CASSSLAGGRDEQFF
DNA: TGTGCCAGCAGCTCTCTAGCGGGAGGACGCGATGAGCAGTTCTTC
J: TRBJ2-1
length: 15
size: NA
V: TRBV11-2
D: TRBD2

CDR3: CASRRSSGGSATDTQYF
DNA: TGTGCCAGCAGGCGTTCTAGCGGGGGGTCTGCCACAGATACGCAGTATTTT
J: TRBJ2-3
length: 17
size: few
V: TRBV27
D: TRBD2

CDR3: CASSIIDRVDIQYF
DNA: TGTGCCAGCAGCATAATTGACCGGGTCGACATTCAGTACTTC
J: TRBJ2-4
length: 14
size: NA
V: TRBV5-4
D: NA

CDR3: CASSLERTGHQGYTF
DNA: TGTGCCAGCAGCTTAGAAAGAACAGGCCATCAAGGCTACACCTTC
J: TRBJ1-2
length: 15
size: NA
V: TRBV11-2
D: NA

CDR3: CASSHDRSGNTIYF
DNA: TGTGCCAGCAGCCACGACAGATCTGGAAACACCATATATTTT
J: TRBJ1-3
length: 14
size: few
V: TRBV7-9
D: NA

CDR3: CASGSTATSSPLHF
DNA: TGTGCCAGCGGTTCGACAGCCACCAGTTCACCCCTCCACTTT
J: TRBJ1-6
length: 14
size: NA
V: TRBV6-5
D: NA

CDR3: CSVDSTRGTEAFF
DNA: TGCAGCGTTGACTCAACGCGGGGGACTGAAGCTTTCTTT
J: TRBJ1-1
length: 13
size: many
V: TRBV29-1
D: NA

CDR3: CSVAGGAEQFF
DNA: TGCAGCGTGGCAGGGGGCGCTGAGCAGTTCTTC
J: TRBJ2-1
length: 11
size: NA
V: TRBV29-1
D: TRBD1

CDR3: CSVASVLQETQYF
DNA: TGCAGCGTTGCCTCAGTCCTCCAAGAGACCCAGTACTTC
J: TRBJ2-5
length: 13
size: NA
V: TRBV29-1
D: NA

CDR3: CSVGVPPNTEAFF
DNA: TGCAGCGTGGGTGTGCCCCCGAACACTGAAGCTTTCTTT
J: TRBJ1-1
length: 13
size: few
V: TRBV29-1
D: NA

CDR3: CASSLAPERRNTEAFF
DNA: TGTGCCAGCAGCTTAGCACCGGAAAGGAGGAACACTGAAGCTTTCTTT
J: TRBJ1-1
length: 16
size: NA
V: TRBV7-6
D: NA

CDR3: CASSQWTSGRASYEQYF
DNA: TGCGCCAGCAGCCAGTGGACTAGCGGGAGGGCCTCCTACGAGCAGTACTTC
J: TRBJ2-7
length: 17
size: NA
V: TRBV4-1
D: TRBD2

CDR3: CASSLRRGDPYEQYF
DNA: TGTGCCAGCAGCTTACGGCGGGGCGACCCCTACGAGCAGTACTTC
J: TRBJ2-7
length: 15
size: NA
V: TRBV7-8
D: NA

CDR3: CSVSRRELLSYNEQFF
DNA: TGCAGCGTCTCAAGGAGGGAGCTCCTCTCCTACAATGAGCAGTTCTTC
J: TRBJ2-1
length: 16
size: NA
V: TRBV29-1
D: NA

CDR3: CASSRDFMNTEAFF
DNA: TGCGCCAGCAGCCGAGATTTCATGAACACTGAAGCTTTCTTT
J: TRBJ1-1
length: 14
size: NA
V: TRBV4-1
D: NA

CDR3: CASSPGLAGYNEQFF
DNA: TGTGCCAGCAGCCCGGGACTAGCGGGCTACAATGAGCAGTTCTTC
J: TRBJ2-1
length: 15
size: NA
V: TRBV7-9
D: TRBD2

CDR3: CASSPLAGVGNEQFF
DNA: TGTGCCAGCAGCCCCCTAGCGGGAGTCGGCAATGAGCAGTTCTTC
J: TRBJ2-1
length: 15
size: many
V: TRBV7-3
D: TRBD2

CDR3: CASSLLSFVVGAENIQYF
DNA: TGCGCCAGCAGCTTGTTGAGTTTTGTTGTGGGGGCCGAAAACATTCAGTACTTC
J: TRBJ2-4
length: 18
size: NA
V: TRBV5-1
D: NA

CDR3: CASSQEGHGLPSNEQFF
DNA: TGTGCCAGCAGCCAAGAAGGGCATGGACTACCCAGCAATGAGCAGTTCTTC
J: TRBJ2-1
length: 17
size: NA
V: TRBV4-2
D: NA

CDR3: CATSREINENIQYF
DNA: TGTGCCACCAGCAGAGAGATAAACGAAAACATTCAGTACTTC
J: TRBJ2-4
length: 14
size: NA
V: TRBV15
D: NA

CDR3: CSVGQSQETQYF
DNA: TGCAGCGTTGGACAGTCTCAAGAGACCCAGTACTTC
J: TRBJ2-5
length: 12
size: few
V: TRBV29-1
D: NA

CDR3: CASSLGRLYEQYF
DNA: TGTGCCAGCAGCTTGGGCAGGTTATACGAGCAGTACTTC
J: TRBJ2-7
length: 13
size: NA
V: TRBV7-2
D: NA

CDR3: CAISEKSGSSYNEQFF
DNA: TGTGCCATCAGTGAGAAGAGCGGGAGCTCCTACAATGAGCAGTTCTTC
J: TRBJ2-1
length: 16
size: few
V: TRBV10-3
D: TRBD2

CDR3: CASMRTSSYEQYF
DNA: TGTGCCAGCATGAGGACTTCCTCCTACGAGCAGTACTTC
J: TRBJ2-7
length: 13
size: NA
V: TRBV6-5
D: NA

CDR3: CASSGTGNQPQHF
DNA: TGTGCCAGCAGCGGAACAGGGAATCAGCCCCAGCATTTT
J: TRBJ1-5
length: 13
size: NA
V: TRBV6-6
D: NA

CDR3: CSVEVAVVRETQYF
DNA: TGCAGCGTTGAAGTTGCGGTTGTAAGAGAGACCCAGTACTTC
J: TRBJ2-5
length: 14
size: NA
V: TRBV29-1
D: NA

CDR3: CASRLDGGDSYEQYF
DNA: TGTGCCAGCAGACTAGATGGCGGGGACTCCTACGAGCAGTACTTC
J: TRBJ2-7
length: 15
size: NA
V: TRBV27
D: NA

CDR3: CASSRIDWTGSVLF
DNA: TGTGCCAGCAGCCGCATCGACTGGACAGGGAGTGTTCTGTTC
J: TRBJ1-4
length: 14
size: few
V: TRBV5-6
D: TRBD1

CDR3: CASSSRSWGSYEQYF
DNA: TGTGCCAGCAGCTCCCGCTCCTGGGGTTCCTACGAGCAGTACTTC
J: TRBJ2-7
length: 15
size: few
V: TRBV11-1
D: NA

CDR3: CSVEGLMNTEAFF
DNA: TGCAGCGTTGAAGGGCTAATGAACACTGAAGCTTTCTTT
J: TRBJ1-1
length: 13
size: NA
V: TRBV29-1
D: NA

CDR3: CASSLEPTNYEQYF
DNA: TGTGCCAGCAGCTTAGAGCCTACAAATTACGAGCAGTACTTC
J: TRBJ2-7
length: 14
size: NA
V: TRBV7-3
D: NA

CDR3: CASSPPLGQGSDEQYF
DNA: TGTGCCAGCTCACCACCGCTTGGACAGGGGAGCGACGAGCAGTACTTC
J: TRBJ2-7
length: 16
size: once
V: TRBV18
D: TRBD1

CDR3: CASGGGPSTDTQYF
DNA: TGTGCCAGCGGGGGCGGGCCGAGCACAGATACGCAGTATTTT
J: TRBJ2-3
length: 14
size: few
V: TRBV7-6
D: NA

CDR3: CAWTLGRVNTEAFF
DNA: TGTGCCTGGACTCTCGGACGGGTGAACACTGAAGCTTTCTTT
J: TRBJ1-1
length: 14
size: few
V: TRBV30
D: NA

CDR3: CASSTDRGAGELFF
DNA: TGTGCCAGCAGTACGGACAGGGGGGCCGGGGAGCTGTTTTTT
J: TRBJ2-2
length: 14
size: few
V: TRBV6-5
D: TRBD1

CDR3: CASSFRTNTEAFF
DNA: TGCGCCAGCAGCTTTCGGACGAACACTGAAGCTTTCTTT
J: TRBJ1-1
length: 13
size: many
V: TRBV5-1
D: NA

CDR3: CASSTDRGTGGYTF
DNA: TGTGCCAGCAGTACCGACAGGGGGACGGGTGGCTACACCTTC
J: TRBJ1-2
length: 14
size: NA
V: TRBV6-6
D: TRBD1

CDR3: CASSERGWGSPLHF
DNA: TGTGCCAGCAGTGAAAGGGGTTGGGGTTCACCCCTCCACTTT
J: TRBJ1-6
length: 14
size: NA
V: TRBV2
D: NA